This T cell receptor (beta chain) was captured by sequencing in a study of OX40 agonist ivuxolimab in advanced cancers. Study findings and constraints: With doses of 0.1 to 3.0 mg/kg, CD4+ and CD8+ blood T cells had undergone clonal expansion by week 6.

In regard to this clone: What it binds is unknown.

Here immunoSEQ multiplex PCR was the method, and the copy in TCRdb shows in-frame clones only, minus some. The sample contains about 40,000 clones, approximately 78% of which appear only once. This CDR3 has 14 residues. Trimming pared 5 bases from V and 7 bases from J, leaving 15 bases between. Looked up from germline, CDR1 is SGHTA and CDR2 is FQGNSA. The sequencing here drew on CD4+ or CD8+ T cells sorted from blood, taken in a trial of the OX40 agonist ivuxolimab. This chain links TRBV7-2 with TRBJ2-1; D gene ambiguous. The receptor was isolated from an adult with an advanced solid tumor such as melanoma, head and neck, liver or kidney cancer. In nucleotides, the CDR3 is TGTGCCAGCAGCCCCTTAACCCTGAGTAATGAGCAGTTCTTC. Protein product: CASSPLTLSNEQFF.